The T cell receptor (beta chain) under discussion was sequenced for a study of blood T cells in healthy people across ages (dated by TCRdb to 2014 to 2015). About the investigation overall: In model experiments, roughly one uniquely barcoded TCR beta cDNA molecule per two T cells was captured by template switching. Using the same blood draw, the study looked at two additional independent replicas of 1 million unique cDNA reads for two donors, one aged 18 to 30 and the other aged 80 or older. To avoid experimental bias, donors of different ages were distributed randomly across sequencing lanes. The donors were split into four age groups: young (average about 15 years), middle-aged (about 40), aged (roughly 68) and long-lived (82). The study measured age-related changes in TCR beta repertoire diversity using deep sequencing normalized with unique cDNA molecular identifiers.

The library came from 5' RACE. Sequenced using an Illumina HiSeq 2500. A second roughly 6 to 12 cycle PCR used a sample-barcoded 5' primer and a J-beta primer mix. A template-switch 5' adaptor carrying 12 random nucleotides introduced a unique molecular identifier onto each TCR beta cDNA molecule. Each sample yielded at least 3 million CDR3-containing paired-end reads. First-strand cDNA synthesis was performed from all RNA using the Mint cDNA synthesis kit, with priming by a TRBC-specific oligonucleotide. Following uracil-DNA glycosylase treatment, all cDNA underwent a first 18-cycle PCR with the universal primers M1SS and BC2_uni_R. In the paper's pipeline: For normalization, 1 million high-quality reads, each with a distinct molecular identifier, were randomly selected from each sample. Instead of being binned into consensus sequences, reads with shared molecular identifiers were discarded. CDR3 identification, clonotype clustering and error correction used MiTCR with a Q25 quality threshold and the strictest error-elimination algorithm. A nonparametric unseen species model with Euler transformation was used to estimate lower-bound total TCR beta diversity. Starting from the raw public reads, TCRdb applied fastp trimming at Q25, assembled clones with MiXCR and retained in-frame beta chains. Rows with one shared CDR3 protein collapse into an entry with the most common genes and DNA. TCRdb's processing, not the study's, gives the V and J calls here. The table for this sample lists roughly 1.7 million distinct CDR3 sequences; about 32% of them were counted only once. The ten largest clones add up to 11% of the sample.

Overall study results and their limits: Observed TCR beta diversity per million T cells fell roughly linearly with age, and a significant reduction was already apparent by age about 38. Total diversity estimates from one million sequenced T cells were considered lower bounds and underestimates. A strong correlation was found between observed TCR beta diversity and the percentage of naive T cells measured by flow cytometry. Because the CMV infection status of the donors was unknown, age-related changes in expanded clonotypes may potentially have been confounded. Conclusive comparison of naive and antigen-experienced compartments was prevented by the profiling of bulk unsorted PBMCs. Compared with the aged group, the long-lived group had more naive CD4+ T cells, fewer expanded clones and increased TCR diversity, suggesting age selection.

This clonotype was counted a few times. Its antigen remains unidentified. No much larger clonotype is one base removed from it; base qualities were not supplied. Via the germline V gene, CDR1 is SGHVS and CDR2 FQNEAQ. Between the V and J ends, shortened by 5 bases and 3 bases respectively, the junction contains 10 bases. Its CDR3 holds 13 amino acids, cysteine through phenylalanine. Only the CDR3 DNA is retained, 39 bases long and in frame from the first base. The approximately 41 donors, aged 6 to 90 years, were systemically healthy Caucasian individuals from Russia. Each donor gave approximately 10 milliliters of peripheral blood, collected into EDTA-treated Vacutainer tubes. Ficoll-Paque density-gradient centrifugation was used to isolate PBMCs, with at least 6.5 million obtained per sample. Total RNA was extracted from PBMCs with Trizol reagent, with at least 6 micrograms obtained per sample. Naive CD45RAhigh/CD27high T cell percentages were measured by flow cytometry on a PBMC aliquot from every donor.

The source is a woman between 25 and 40 years old in good health. Sample: blood. The rearranged segments are TRBV7-8 and TRBJ2-5; perhaps TRBD2 is the D gene, with 6 bases matching. The DNA reads TGTGCCAGCAGCGCTAGCGAGGAAGAGACCCAGTACTTC. The encoded protein is CASSASEEETQYF.